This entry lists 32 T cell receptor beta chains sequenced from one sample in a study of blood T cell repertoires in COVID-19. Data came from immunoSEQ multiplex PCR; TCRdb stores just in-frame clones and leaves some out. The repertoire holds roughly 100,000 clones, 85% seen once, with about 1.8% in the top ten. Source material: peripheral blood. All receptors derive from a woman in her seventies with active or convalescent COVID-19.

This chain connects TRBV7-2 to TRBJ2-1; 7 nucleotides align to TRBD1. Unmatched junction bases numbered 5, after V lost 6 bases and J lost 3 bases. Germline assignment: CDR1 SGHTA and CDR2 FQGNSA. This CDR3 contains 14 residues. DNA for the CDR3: TGTGCCAGCAGTCCGGGACAGCTCTACAATGAGCAGTTCTTC. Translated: CASSPGQLYNEQFF.

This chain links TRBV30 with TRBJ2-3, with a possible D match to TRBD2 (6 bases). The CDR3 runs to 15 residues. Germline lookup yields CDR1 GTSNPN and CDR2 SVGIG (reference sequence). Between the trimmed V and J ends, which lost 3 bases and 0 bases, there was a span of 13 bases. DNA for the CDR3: TGTGCCTGGAGCGCAAGCGGGCTGAGCACAGATACGCAGTATTTT. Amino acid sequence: CAWSASGLSTDTQYF.

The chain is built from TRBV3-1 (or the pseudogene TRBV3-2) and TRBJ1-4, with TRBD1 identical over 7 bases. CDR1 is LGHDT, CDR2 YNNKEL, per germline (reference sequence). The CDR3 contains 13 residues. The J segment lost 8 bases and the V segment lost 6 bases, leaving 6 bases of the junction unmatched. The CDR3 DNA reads TGTGCCAGCAGACACAGGGGTAGCGAAAAACTGTTTTTT. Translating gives CASRHRGSEKLFF.

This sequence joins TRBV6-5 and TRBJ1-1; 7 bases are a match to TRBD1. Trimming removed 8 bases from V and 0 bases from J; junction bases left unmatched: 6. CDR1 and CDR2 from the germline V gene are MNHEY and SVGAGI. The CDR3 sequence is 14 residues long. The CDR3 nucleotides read TGTGCCAGCCATCTGACAGGGATGAACACTGAAGCTTTCTTT. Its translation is CASHLTGMNTEAFF.

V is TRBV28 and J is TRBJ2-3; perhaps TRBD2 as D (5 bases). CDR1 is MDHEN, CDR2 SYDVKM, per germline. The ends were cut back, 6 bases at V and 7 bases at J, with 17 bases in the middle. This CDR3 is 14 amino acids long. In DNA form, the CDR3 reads TGTGCCAGCAGACCTAGACTAAGGTGGCATACGCAGTATTTT. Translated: CASRPRLRWHTQYF.

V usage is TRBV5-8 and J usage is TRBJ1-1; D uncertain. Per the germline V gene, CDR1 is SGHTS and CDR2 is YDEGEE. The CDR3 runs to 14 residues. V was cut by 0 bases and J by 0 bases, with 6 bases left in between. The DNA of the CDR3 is TGTGCCAGCAGCTTGGGACATATGAACACTGAAGCTTTCTTT. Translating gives CASSLGHMNTEAFF.

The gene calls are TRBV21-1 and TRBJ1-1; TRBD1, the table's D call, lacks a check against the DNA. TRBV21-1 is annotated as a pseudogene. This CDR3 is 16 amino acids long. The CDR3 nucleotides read TGTGCCAGCAGCAAAGATCGGCAGGGTCGATACACTGAAGCTTTCTTT. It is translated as CASSKDRQGRYTEAFF.

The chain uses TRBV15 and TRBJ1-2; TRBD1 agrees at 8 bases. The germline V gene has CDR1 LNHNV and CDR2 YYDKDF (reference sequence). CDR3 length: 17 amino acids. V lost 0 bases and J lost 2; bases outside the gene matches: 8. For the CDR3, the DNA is TGTGCCACCAGCAGAGAAAGTAGACAGGGGAAGAACTATGGCTACACCTTC. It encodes CATSRESRQGKNYGYTF.

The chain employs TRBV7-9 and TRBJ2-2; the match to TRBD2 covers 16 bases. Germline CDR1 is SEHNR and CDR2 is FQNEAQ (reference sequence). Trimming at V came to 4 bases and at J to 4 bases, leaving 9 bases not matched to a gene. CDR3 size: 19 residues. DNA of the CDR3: TGTGCCAGCAGCTCGACGGGACTAGCGGGGGGGCCGTCCACCGGGGAGCTGTTTTTT. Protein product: CASSSTGLAGGPSTGELFF.

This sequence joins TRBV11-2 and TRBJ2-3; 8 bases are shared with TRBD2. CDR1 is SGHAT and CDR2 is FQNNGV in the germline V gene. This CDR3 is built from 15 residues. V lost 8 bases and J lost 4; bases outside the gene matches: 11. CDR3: CASGQSGSMADTQYF. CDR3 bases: TGTGCCAGCGGACAAAGCGGGAGTATGGCAGATACGCAGTATTTT.

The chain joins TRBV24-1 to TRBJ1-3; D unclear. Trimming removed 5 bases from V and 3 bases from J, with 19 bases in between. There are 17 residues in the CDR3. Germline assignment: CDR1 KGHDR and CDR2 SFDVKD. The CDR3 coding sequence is TGTGCCACCAGTGCCGGCCCCAGCTTGGAGGGTGGAAACACCATATATTTT. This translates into CATSAGPSLEGGNTIYF.

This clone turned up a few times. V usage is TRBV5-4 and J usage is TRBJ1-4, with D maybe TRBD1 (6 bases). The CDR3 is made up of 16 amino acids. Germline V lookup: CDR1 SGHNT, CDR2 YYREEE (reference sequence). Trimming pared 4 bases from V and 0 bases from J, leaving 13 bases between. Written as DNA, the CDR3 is TGTGCCAGCAGCCCGGGGACAACTGCAACTAATGAAAAACTGTTTTTT. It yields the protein CASSPGTTATNEKLFF.

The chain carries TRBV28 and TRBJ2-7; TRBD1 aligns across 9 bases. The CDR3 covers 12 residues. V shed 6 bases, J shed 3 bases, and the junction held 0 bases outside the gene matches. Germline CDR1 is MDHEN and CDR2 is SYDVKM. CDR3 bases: TGTGCCAGCAGGACAGGGGGCTACGAGCAGTACTTC. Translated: CASRTGGYEQYF.

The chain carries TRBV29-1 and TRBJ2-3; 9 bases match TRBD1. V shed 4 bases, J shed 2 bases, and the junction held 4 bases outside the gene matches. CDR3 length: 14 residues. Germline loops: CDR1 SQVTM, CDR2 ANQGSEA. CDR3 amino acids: CSVATGGPTDTQYF. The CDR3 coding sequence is TGCAGCGTTGCCACAGGGGGCCCCACAGATACGCAGTATTTT.

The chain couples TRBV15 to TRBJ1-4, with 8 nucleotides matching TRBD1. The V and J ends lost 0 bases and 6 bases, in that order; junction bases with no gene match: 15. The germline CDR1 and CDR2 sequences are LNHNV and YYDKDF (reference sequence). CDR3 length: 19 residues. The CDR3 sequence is CATSRDFDRGGFYDEKLFF. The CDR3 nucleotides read TGTGCCACCAGCAGAGATTTCGACAGGGGTGGGTTTTACGATGAAAAACTGTTTTTT. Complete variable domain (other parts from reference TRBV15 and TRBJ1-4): DAMVIQNPRYQVTQFGKPVTLSCSQTLNHNVMYWYQQKSSQAPKLLFHYYDKDFNNEADTPDNFQSRRPNTSFCFLDIRSPGLGDTAMYLCATSRDFDRGGFYDEKLFFGSGTQLSVL.

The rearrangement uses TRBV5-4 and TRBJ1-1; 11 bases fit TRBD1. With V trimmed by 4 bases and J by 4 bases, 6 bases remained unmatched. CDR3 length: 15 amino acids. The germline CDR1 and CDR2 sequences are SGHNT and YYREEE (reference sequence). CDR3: CASSRGQGGGTEAFF. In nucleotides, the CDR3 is TGTGCCAGCAGCCGGGGACAGGGGGGCGGCACTGAAGCTTTCTTT.

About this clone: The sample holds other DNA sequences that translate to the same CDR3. This CDR3 is CATSRGQGADTQYF. The CDR3 bases are TGTGCCACCAGCAGGGGACAGGGCGCAGATACGCAGTATTTT. The genes are TRBV15 and TRBJ2-3, with TRBD1 matching 9 bases. The trim removed 3 bases at V and 4 bases at J, leaving 2 bases unmatched. Per germline, CDR1 LNHNV and CDR2 YYDKDF (reference sequence). This CDR3 has 14 amino acids.

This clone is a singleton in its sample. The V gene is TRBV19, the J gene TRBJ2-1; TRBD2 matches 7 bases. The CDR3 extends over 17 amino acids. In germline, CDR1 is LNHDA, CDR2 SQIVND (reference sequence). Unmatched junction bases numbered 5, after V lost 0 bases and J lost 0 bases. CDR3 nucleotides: TGTGCCAGTAGTATAGATCTTCGCGGGAGCTCCTACAATGAGCAGTTCTTC. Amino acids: CASSIDLRGSSYNEQFF.

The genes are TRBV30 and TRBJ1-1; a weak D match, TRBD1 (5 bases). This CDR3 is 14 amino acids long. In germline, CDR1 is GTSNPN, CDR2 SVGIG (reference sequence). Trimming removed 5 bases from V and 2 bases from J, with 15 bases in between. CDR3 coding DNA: TGTGCCTGGTGTGCGGACGGACAAAACACTGAAGCTTTCTTT. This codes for CAWCADGQNTEAFF. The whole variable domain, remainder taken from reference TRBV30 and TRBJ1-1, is SQTIHQWPATLVQPVGSPLSLECTVEGTSNPNLYWYRQAAGRGLQLLFYSVGIGQISSEVPQNLSASRPQDRQFILSSKKLLLSDSGFYLCAWCADGQNTEAFFGQGTRLTVV.

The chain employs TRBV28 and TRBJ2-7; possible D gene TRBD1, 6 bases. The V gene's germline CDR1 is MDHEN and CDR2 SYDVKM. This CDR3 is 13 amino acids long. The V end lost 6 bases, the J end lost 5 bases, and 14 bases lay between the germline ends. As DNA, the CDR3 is TGTGCCAGCAGGCGGCTGACAGGTCACGAGCAGTACTTC. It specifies CASRRLTGHEQYF. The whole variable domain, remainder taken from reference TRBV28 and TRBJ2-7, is DVKVTQSSRYLVKRTGEKVFLECVQDMDHENMFWYRQDPGLGLRLIYFSYDVKMKEKGDIPEGYSVSREKKERFSLILESASTNQTSMYLCASRRLTGHEQYFGPGTRLTVT.

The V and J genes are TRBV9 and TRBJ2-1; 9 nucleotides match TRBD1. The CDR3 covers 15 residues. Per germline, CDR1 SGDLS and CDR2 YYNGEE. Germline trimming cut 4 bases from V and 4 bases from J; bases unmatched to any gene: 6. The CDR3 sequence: CASSTRDRAYNEQFF. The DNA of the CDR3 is TGTGCCAGCAGCACCCGGGACAGGGCATACAATGAGCAGTTCTTC.

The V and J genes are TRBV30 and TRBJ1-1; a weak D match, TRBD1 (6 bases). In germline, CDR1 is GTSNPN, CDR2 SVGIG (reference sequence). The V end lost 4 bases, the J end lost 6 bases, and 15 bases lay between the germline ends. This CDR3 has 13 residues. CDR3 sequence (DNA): TGTGCCTGGACCCCGGGGGGCCATTCTGAAGCTTTCTTT. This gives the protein CAWTPGGHSEAFF.

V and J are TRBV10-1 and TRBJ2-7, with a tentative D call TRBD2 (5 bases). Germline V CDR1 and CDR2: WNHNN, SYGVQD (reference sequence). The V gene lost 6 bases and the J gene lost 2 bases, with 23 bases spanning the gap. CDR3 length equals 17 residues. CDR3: CASSGGSYGNFAYEQYF. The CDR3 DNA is TGCGCCAGCAGCGGAGGTTCGTACGGGAATTTCGCCTACGAGCAGTACTTC.

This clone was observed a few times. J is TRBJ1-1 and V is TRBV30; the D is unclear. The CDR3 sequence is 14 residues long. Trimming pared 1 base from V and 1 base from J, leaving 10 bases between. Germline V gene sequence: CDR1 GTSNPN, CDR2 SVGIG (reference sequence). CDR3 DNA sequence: TGTGCCTGGAGTGGACATTCTGGGAACACTGAAGCTTTCTTT. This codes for CAWSGHSGNTEAFF.

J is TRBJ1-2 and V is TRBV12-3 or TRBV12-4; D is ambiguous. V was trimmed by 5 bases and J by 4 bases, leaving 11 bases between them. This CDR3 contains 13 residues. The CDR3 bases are TGTGCCAGCAGTACCCAAACAGTCTATGGCTACACCTTC. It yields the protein CASSTQTVYGYTF.

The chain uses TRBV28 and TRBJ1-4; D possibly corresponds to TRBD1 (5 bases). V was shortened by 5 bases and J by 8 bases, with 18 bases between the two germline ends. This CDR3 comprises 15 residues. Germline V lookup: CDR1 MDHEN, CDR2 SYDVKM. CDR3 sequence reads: CASSPWAGGGEKLFF. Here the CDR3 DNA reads TGTGCCAGCAGTCCCTGGGCCGGGGGGGGAGAAAAACTGTTTTTT.

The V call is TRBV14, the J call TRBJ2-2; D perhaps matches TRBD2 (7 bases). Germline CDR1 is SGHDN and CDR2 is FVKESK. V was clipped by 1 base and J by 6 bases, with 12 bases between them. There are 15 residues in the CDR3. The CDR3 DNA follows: TGTGCCAGCAGCCAAGCCGGGGGGCACGCCGGGGAGCTGTTTTTT. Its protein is CASSQAGGHAGELFF. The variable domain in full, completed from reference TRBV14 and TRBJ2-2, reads EAGVTQFPSHSVIEKGQTVTLRCDPISGHDNLYWYRRVMGKEIKFLLHFVKESKQDESGMPNNRFLAERTGGTYSTLKVQPAELEDSGVYFCASSQAGGHAGELFFGEGSRLTVL.

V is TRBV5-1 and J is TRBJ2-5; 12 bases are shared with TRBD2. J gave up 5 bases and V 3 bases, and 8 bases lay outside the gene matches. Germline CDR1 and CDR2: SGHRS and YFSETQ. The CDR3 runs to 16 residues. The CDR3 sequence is CASSSEGLAGIETQYF. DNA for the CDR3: TGCGCCAGCAGCTCCGAAGGACTAGCGGGGATTGAGACCCAGTACTTC.

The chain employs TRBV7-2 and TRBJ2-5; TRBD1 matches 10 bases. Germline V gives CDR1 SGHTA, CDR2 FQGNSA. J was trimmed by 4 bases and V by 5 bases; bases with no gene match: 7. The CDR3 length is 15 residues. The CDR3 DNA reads TGTGCCAGCAGCGCCTCGGGACAGGGGCCAGAGACCCAGTACTTC. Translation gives CASSASGQGPETQYF. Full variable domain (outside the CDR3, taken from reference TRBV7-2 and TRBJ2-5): GAGVSQSPSNKVTEKGKDVELRCDPISGHTALYWYRQSLGQGLEFLIYFQGNSAPDKSGLPSDRFSAERTGGSVSTLTIQRTQQEDSAVYLCASSASGQGPETQYFGPGTRLLVL.

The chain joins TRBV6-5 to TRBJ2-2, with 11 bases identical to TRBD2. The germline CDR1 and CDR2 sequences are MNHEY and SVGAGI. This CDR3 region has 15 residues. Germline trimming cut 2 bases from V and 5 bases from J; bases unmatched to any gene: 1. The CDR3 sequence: CASSYRLAGTGELFF. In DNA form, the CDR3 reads TGTGCCAGCAGTTACAGACTAGCGGGAACCGGGGAGCTGTTTTTT.

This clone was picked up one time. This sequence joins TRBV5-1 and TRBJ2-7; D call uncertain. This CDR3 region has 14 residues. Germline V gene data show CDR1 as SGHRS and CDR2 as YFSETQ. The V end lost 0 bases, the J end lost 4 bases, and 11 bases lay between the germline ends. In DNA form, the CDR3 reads TGCGCCAGCAGCTTGGATGTACGCCAGTACGAGCAGTACTTC. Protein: CASSLDVRQYEQYF.

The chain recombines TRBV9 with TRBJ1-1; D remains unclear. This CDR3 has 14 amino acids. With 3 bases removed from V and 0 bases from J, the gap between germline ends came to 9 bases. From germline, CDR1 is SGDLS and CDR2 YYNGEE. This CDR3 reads CASSARYMNTEAFF. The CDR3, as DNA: TGTGCCAGCAGCGCTAGGTACATGAACACTGAAGCTTTCTTT.